A single sample is the source of the 21 T cell receptor beta chains below, sequenced in a study of T cell responses to AZD1222 COVID-19 vaccine (dated by TCRdb to 2020 to 2022). The receptor library was made with the immunoSEQ multiplex PCR assay. Entries here come from immuneACCESS through TCRdb and include only in-frame sequences with V and J called. Some clones fail to appear in such tables; in the studies checked, an unresolved V gene covers under half of the shortfall, and the cause of the remainder is unknown. The sample profile shows 95,000 to 110,000 clones; roughly 87% of them were found once. The ten largest clonotypes hold approximately 4.8% of the sample. What this sample's time point label stands for: about 28 days (+/-7) after the second vaccine dose. Sequenced material: peripheral blood, taken 28 days after the second AZD1222 dose. These TCRs come from an adult who received the AZD1222 COVID-19 vaccine.

This clone was detected once. Other DNA variants within this sample encode the same CDR3. The V and J genes are TRBV18 and TRBJ1-1, with D hard to call. Germline V gives CDR1 KGHSH, CDR2 LQKENI. The V and J ends lost 3 bases and 0 bases respectively, with 5 bases between them. CDR3 length equals 13 residues. Written as DNA, the CDR3 is TGTGCCAGCTCACCCGACTTGAACACTGAAGCTTTCTTT. Amino acid sequence: CASSPDLNTEAFF. Complete variable domain (other parts from reference TRBV18 and TRBJ1-1): NAGVMQNPRHLVRRRGQEARLRCSPMKGHSHVYWYRQLPEEGLKFMVYLQKENIIDESGMPKERFSAEFPKEGPSILRIQQVVRGDSAAYFCASSPDLNTEAFFGQGTRLTVV.

The V gene is TRBV6-2 or TRBV6-3, the J gene TRBJ1-2; the match to TRBD1 covers 8 bases. The V gene's germline CDR1 is MNHEY and CDR2 SVGEGT. V shed 6 bases, J shed 6 bases, and the junction held 9 bases outside the gene matches. The CDR3 runs to 14 residues. CDR3 in DNA: TGTGCCAGCAGCCCTCTGGGGACAGGACATGGCTACACCTTC. The encoded protein is CASSPLGTGHGYTF.

V and J are TRBV4-1 and TRBJ1-2; 7 bases agree with TRBD1. The CDR3 length is 14 residues. Germline CDR1 MGHRA, CDR2 YSYEKL. The ends lost 5 bases at V and 2 bases at J; junction bases unmatched: 5. This chain's CDR3 is CASSAGTANYGYTF. The CDR3 DNA reads TGCGCCAGCAGCGCCGGGACAGCGAACTATGGCTACACCTTC.

V gene TRBV5-1 combines with J gene TRBJ2-5, with D perhaps matching TRBD1 (6 bases). The CDR3 is made up of 14 amino acids. The germline V gene encodes CDR1 SGHRS and CDR2 YFSETQ. Trimming took 1 base from V and 4 from J, leaving 11 bases between them. The CDR3: CASSLYPGAETQYF. In DNA, the CDR3 is TGCGCCAGCAGCTTGTATCCAGGGGCAGAGACCCAGTACTTC.

This chain uses TRBV5-1 with TRBJ2-3; D perhaps matches TRBD2 (5 bases). Germline-derived CDR1 and CDR2 are SGHRS and YFSETQ. This CDR3 is built from 13 residues. Trimming shortened V by 4 bases and J by 0 bases, and 6 bases separated the two germline ends. The CDR3 spells CASSGGSTDTQYF. The CDR3 bases are TGCGCCAGCAGCGGAGGAAGCACAGATACGCAGTATTTT. The full variable domain, completed using reference TRBV5-1 and TRBJ2-3, is KAGVTQTPRYLIKTRGQQVTLSCSPISGHRSVSWYQQTPGQGLQFLFEYFSETQRNKGNFPGRFSGRQFSNSRSEMNVSTLELGDSALYLCASSGGSTDTQYFGPGTRLTVL.

CDR3 protein: CASSLGQGEGYGYTF. The CDR3 nucleotides are TGTGCCAGCTCACTCGGACAGGGTGAGGGATATGGCTACACCTTC. The chain uses TRBV18 and TRBJ1-2; TRBD1 matches at 8 bases. This CDR3 spans 15 amino acids. Germline V lookup: CDR1 KGHSH, CDR2 LQKENI. The V segment lost 4 bases and the J segment 5 bases; nucleotides outside the gene matches: 9. Full variable domain (missing parts from reference TRBV18 and TRBJ1-2): NAGVMQNPRHLVRRRGQEARLRCSPMKGHSHVYWYRQLPEEGLKFMVYLQKENIIDESGMPKERFSAEFPKEGPSILRIQQVVRGDSAAYFCASSLGQGEGYGYTFGSGTRLTVV.

This chain uses TRBV3-1 (or the pseudogene TRBV3-2) with TRBJ1-6; D call uncertain. CDR1 is LGHDT, CDR2 YNNKEL, per germline (reference sequence). The CDR3 runs to 15 residues. Trimming stripped 0 bases from V and 10 bases from J, with 13 bases between. The CDR3 here is CASSQEGWRLSPLHF. The CDR3, as DNA: TGTGCCAGCAGCCAAGAGGGGTGGAGGCTATCACCCCTCCACTTT.

This chain uses TRBV11-2 with TRBJ2-7; D gene uncertain. The germline V gene has CDR1 SGHAT and CDR2 FQNNGV. The germline V and J ends were trimmed by 7 bases and 3 bases, with 13 bases remaining between them. This CDR3 contains 13 residues. CDR3 coding DNA: TGTGCCAGCATAATTCCCGGTGGCTACGAGCAGTACTTC. Translation: CASIIPGGYEQYF. Supplemented by reference TRBV11-2 and TRBJ2-7, the full variable domain reads EAGVAQSPRYKIIEKRQSVAFWCNPISGHATLYWYQQILGQGPKLLIQFQNNGVVDDSQLPKDRFSAERLKGVDSTLKIQPAKLEDSAVYLCASIIPGGYEQYFGPGTRLTVT.

The chain couples TRBV5-4 to TRBJ2-2; D is ambiguous. Looked up from germline, CDR1 is SGHNT and CDR2 is YYREEE (reference sequence). This CDR3 has 13 amino acids. Trimming took 6 bases from V and 4 from J, leaving 10 bases between them. CDR3 nucleotides: TGTGCCAGCACCTTAGGGATCACCGGGGAGCTGTTTTTT. Encoded protein: CASTLGITGELFF.

The chain links TRBV27 to TRBJ1-2; a weak D match, TRBD1 (6 bases). Germline-derived CDR1 and CDR2 are MNHEY and SMNVEV (reference sequence). V was pared by 2 bases and J by 6 bases, with 10 bases between. The CDR3 has 13 amino acids. The CDR3 reads CASSLKGVDGYTF. DNA of the CDR3: TGTGCCAGCAGTTTAAAGGGGGTGGATGGCTACACCTTC.

The chain uses TRBV28 and TRBJ1-4; 10 bases are a match to TRBD1. V dropped 7 bases and J dropped 8; count of bases not matched to a gene: 4. From germline, CDR1 is MDHEN and CDR2 SYDVKM. CDR3 size: 13 residues. The CDR3 bases are TGTGCCAGCAAGGACAGGGGGAGAGAAAAACTGTTTTTT. It codes for CASKDRGREKLFF.

The chain employs TRBV15 and TRBJ2-7; 9 bases line up with TRBD1. Unmatched junction bases numbered 7, after V lost 1 base and J lost 6 bases. CDR1 LNHNV and CDR2 YYDKDF come from the germline V gene (reference sequence). The CDR3 covers 15 residues. The CDR3 bases are TGTGCCACCAGCAGAGCTAAGGGGACAGGGAGCGAGCAGTACTTC. It translates to CATSRAKGTGSEQYF.

The V gene is TRBV7-9, the J gene TRBJ1-3; 9 bases align to TRBD1. Germline-derived CDR1 and CDR2 are SEHNR and FQNEAQ (reference sequence). This CDR3 contains 15 residues. V lost 4 bases to trimming and J lost 0 bases; unmatched junction nucleotides: 1. The CDR3 here is CASSSTGGSGNTIYF. For the CDR3, the DNA is TGTGCCAGCAGCTCGACAGGGGGCTCTGGAAACACCATATATTTT.

The chain links TRBV3-1 (or the pseudogene TRBV3-2) to TRBJ2-2; 8 bases are a match to TRBD1. After removal of 9 bases from V and 5 bases from J, the junction contained 8 bases not matched to a gene. Germline CDR1 is LGHDT and CDR2 is YNNKEL (reference sequence). This CDR3 is built from 14 residues. The CDR3 DNA sequence: TGTGCCAGTCACCGACAGGGGTCGACCGGGGAGCTGTTTTTT. As protein: CASHRQGSTGELFF.

This clone was recorded a few times. DNA for the CDR3: TGTGCCAGCAGTTTGGGACGGTCCTATGGCTACACCTTC. Its protein is CASSLGRSYGYTF. The chain employs TRBV12-3 or TRBV12-4 and TRBJ1-2; D is possibly TRBD1 (5 bases). This CDR3 spans 13 amino acids. V lost 3 bases, J lost 4 bases, and 9 bases lay in between.

This clone appeared a single time. The gene calls are TRBV6-5 and TRBJ1-2; weak D call: TRBD1 (5 bases). The CDR3 consists of 14 residues. The germline CDR1 and CDR2 sequences are MNHEY and SVGAGI. V lost 10 bases, J lost 8 bases, and 23 bases lay in between. The CDR3 nucleotides read TGTGCCACCATCCCCGGGCAGGGAACGGGCGGCTACACCTTC. Translation gives CATIPGQGTGGYTF.

V gene TRBV30 combines with J gene TRBJ1-2; D is unresolved. The CDR3 has 13 amino acids. CDR1 and CDR2 from the germline V gene are GTSNPN and SVGIG (reference sequence). Trimming cost V 4 bases and J 0 bases, with 9 bases left between them. For the CDR3, the DNA is TGTGCCTGGATCGGTGGAGCTAACTATGGCTACACCTTC. Protein sequence: CAWIGGANYGYTF. Full variable domain (remainder filled in from reference TRBV30 and TRBJ1-2): SQTIHQWPATLVQPVGSPLSLECTVEGTSNPNLYWYRQAAGRGLQLLFYSVGIGQISSEVPQNLSASRPQDRQFILSSKKLLLSDSGFYLCAWIGGANYGYTFGSGTRLTVV.

The chain employs TRBV24-1 and TRBJ1-1, with a weak D call TRBD1 (6 bases). CDR3 size: 13 residues. V gave up 9 bases and J gave up 1 base, with 11 bases separating them. Germline CDR1 is KGHDR and CDR2 is SFDVKD. The CDR3 protein is CATSSGQNTEAFF. The CDR3 DNA is TGTGCCACCTCATCGGGACAGAACACTGAAGCTTTCTTT.

The V call is TRBV11-2, the J call TRBJ2-3; D possibly matches TRBD1 or TRBD2 (5 bases each). The V gene's germline CDR1 is SGHAT and CDR2 FQNNGV. Trimming removed 5 bases at V and 5 bases at J, with 17 bases between. The length of the CDR3 is 15 residues. CDR3 sequence reads: CASSPPGLGRDTQYF. For the CDR3, the DNA is TGTGCCAGCAGCCCGCCGGGGCTTGGAAGAGATACGCAGTATTTT.

V usage is TRBV19 and J usage is TRBJ1-5; TRBD1 matches 7 bases. The CDR3 consists of 14 residues. Germline CDR1 reads LNHDA; CDR2 reads SQIVND (reference sequence). V lost 10 bases, J lost 5 bases, and 11 bases stayed unmatched. The CDR3 nucleotides are TGTGCCACCACGACAGGGCGAGGCTATCAGCCCCAGCATTTT. Translated: CATTTGRGYQPQHF.

This chain uses TRBV7-2 with TRBJ1-6; D ambiguous. V shed 6 bases and J shed 9 bases, with 21 bases lying between them. CDR3 length: 16 residues. Germline V gene sequence: CDR1 SGHTA, CDR2 FQGNSA. CDR3 amino acids: CASSFIEGRIASPLHF. The CDR3 bases are TGTGCCAGCAGTTTTATTGAGGGAAGAATAGCTTCACCCCTCCACTTT.